The clone carrying this T cell receptor (beta chain) was seen once. Its antigen is as yet unknown. Other DNA sequences within the sample encode an identical CDR3. This sample was taken from a study of shared clonotypes between healthy human individuals. Study findings and constraints: Although depth was large, rarefaction showed that sequencing of the sorted subsets was incomplete. When compared with the clonotypes that were shared by all four sorted-subset donors, the non-shared clonotypes turned out to have lower generation probabilities.

DNA at around 200 ng, around 30,000 T cell genomes, went into sorted-subset replicate PCRs. Sequencing was performed with immunoSEQ multiplex PCR; in TCRdb, only in-frame clones are kept and a portion is missing. The repertoire consists of some 2,500,000 clones, with roughly 93% occurring once and the leading ten covering 0.36%. Free of recent acute infections or vaccinations, the donors were healthy HIV-negative adults. The V segment lost 4 bases and the J segment 1 base; nucleotides outside the gene matches: 3. The CDR3 runs 14 residues. The germline V gene encodes CDR1 SGHRS and CDR2 YFSETQ. The TCR originated in a man younger than 35 in good health. Some clones in this sample may be carry-over from other donors' samples. The sample taken for sequencing was naive CD4+ T cells from PBMCs. The subset is: CD45RA+ positively selected. The chain is built from TRBV5-1 and TRBJ1-1, with 8 bases fitting TRBD1. The CDR3 DNA sequence: TGCGCCAGCAGCGTACAGGGGGGGAACACTGAAGCTTTCTTT. Residues: CASSVQGGNTEAFF.